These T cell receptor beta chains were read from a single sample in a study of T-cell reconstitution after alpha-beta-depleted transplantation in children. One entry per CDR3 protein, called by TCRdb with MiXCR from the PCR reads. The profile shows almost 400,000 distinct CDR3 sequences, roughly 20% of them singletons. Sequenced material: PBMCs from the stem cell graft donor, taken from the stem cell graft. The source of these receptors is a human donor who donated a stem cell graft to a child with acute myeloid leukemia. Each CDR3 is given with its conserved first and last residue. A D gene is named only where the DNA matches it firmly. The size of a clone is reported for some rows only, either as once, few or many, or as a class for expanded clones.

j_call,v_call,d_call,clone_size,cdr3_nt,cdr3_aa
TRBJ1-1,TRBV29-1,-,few,TGCAGCGTTGTTTTATTTGGGGGGACTGAAGCTTTCTTT,CSVVLFGGTEAFF
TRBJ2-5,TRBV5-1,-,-,TGCGCCAGCAGCTTGCTAGCGACACAAGAGACCCAGTACTTC,CASSLLATQETQYF
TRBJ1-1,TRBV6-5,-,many,TGTGCCAGCAGTTACGGCTCTCGGGCTCCGGTTAACACTGAAGCTTTCTTT,CASSYGSRAPVNTEAFF
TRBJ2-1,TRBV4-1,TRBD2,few,TGCGCCAGCAGCCTAGGGATAGCGGGAGGGCCTTACAATGAGCAGTTCTTC,CASSLGIAGGPYNEQFF
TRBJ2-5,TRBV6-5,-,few,TGTGCCAGCAGTCCAGGGAGGAAGACCCAGTACTTC,CASSPGRKTQYF
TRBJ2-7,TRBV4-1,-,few,TGCGCCAGCAGCCAAGAGGCGGGTACGGCACGCGAGCAGTACTTC,CASSQEAGTAREQYF
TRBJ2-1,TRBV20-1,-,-,TGCAGTGCTAGAGATCCTTCTAGCAGCTCCTACAATGAGCAGTTCTTC,CSARDPSSSSYNEQFF
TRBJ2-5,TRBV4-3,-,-,TGCGCCAGCAGCCAAGAAAAGGGGGGGTCCTCTTTTCAAGAGACCCAGTACTTC,CASSQEKGGSSFQETQYF
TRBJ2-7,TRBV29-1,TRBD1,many,TGCAGCGTGGCCGGGACAGCTTCCTACGAGCAGTACTTC,CSVAGTASYEQYF
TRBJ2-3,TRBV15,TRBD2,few,TGTGCCACCAGCAGACCTAAGGGACTAGCGGGAGGAGCAGATACGCAGTATTTT,CATSRPKGLAGGADTQYF
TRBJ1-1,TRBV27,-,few,TGTGCCAGCAGTTTATCCGTTGGCTTCATGAACACTGAAGCTTTCTTT,CASSLSVGFMNTEAFF
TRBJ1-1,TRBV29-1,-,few,TGCAGCGTTCCGGACACTGAAGCTTTCTTT,CSVPDTEAFF
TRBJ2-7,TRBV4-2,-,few,TGTGCCAGCAGCCAAGCTTCCACCTACGAGCAGTACTTC,CASSQASTYEQYF
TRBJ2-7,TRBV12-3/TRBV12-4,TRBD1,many,TGTGCCAGCAGCACAGGGACAGGGGTTTACGAGCAGTACTTC,CASSTGTGVYEQYF
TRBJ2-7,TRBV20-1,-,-,TGCAGTGCTAGAGATCTAGGTGGGGGTTACGAGCAGTACTTC,CSARDLGGGYEQYF
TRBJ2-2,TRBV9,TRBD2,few,TGTGCCAGCAGGCCCTCCGGGACTAGCGGGAGATCGACCGGGGAGCTGTTTTTT,CASRPSGTSGRSTGELFF
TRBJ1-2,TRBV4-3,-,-,TGCGCCAGCAGCCAAGATCCCCCTTCCCGGGGCTATGGCTACACCTTC,CASSQDPPSRGYGYTF
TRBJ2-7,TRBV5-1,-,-,TGCGCCAGCAGCTTGGCGACAGGGAGGGATGTCTACGAGCAGTACTTC,CASSLATGRDVYEQYF
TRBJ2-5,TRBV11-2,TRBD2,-,TGTGCCAGCAGCCCCCCCACCGGGACTAGCGGCCAAGAGACCCAGTACTTC,CASSPPTGTSGQETQYF
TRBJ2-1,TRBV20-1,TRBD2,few,TGCAGTGCATCCTCTAGCGGGGGAATAAATGAGCAGTTCTTC,CSASSSGGINEQFF
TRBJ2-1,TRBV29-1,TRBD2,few,TGCAGCGTTGAAGGTAGCGGGTACAATGAGCAGTTCTTC,CSVEGSGYNEQFF
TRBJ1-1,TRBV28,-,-,TGTGCCAGCAGTTTTCCAGAACTTATGAACACTGAAGCTTTCTTT,CASSFPELMNTEAFF
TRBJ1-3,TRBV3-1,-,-,TGTGCCAGCAGCCAAGATATATCGGGAAACACCATATATTTT,CASSQDISGNTIYF
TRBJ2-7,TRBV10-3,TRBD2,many,TGTGCCATCAGCCCAGCGGGAGGATCGGAGGAGCAGTACTTC,CAISPAGGSEEQYF
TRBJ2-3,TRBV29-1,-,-,TGCAGCGTTGAACTGGTCCGCGCAGATACGCAGTATTTT,CSVELVRADTQYF
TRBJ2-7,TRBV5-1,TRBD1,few,TGCGCCAGCAGCCGAGGGACAGGGAGTGTCTACGAGCAGTACTTC,CASSRGTGSVYEQYF
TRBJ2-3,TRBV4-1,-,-,TGCGCCAGCAGCCAAGAGGTCTATCAGGGTACGCAGTATTTT,CASSQEVYQGTQYF
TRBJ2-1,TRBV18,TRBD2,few,TGTGCCAGCTCACCATCTCAAGGACTAGCAATCAATGAGCAGTTCTTC,CASSPSQGLAINEQFF
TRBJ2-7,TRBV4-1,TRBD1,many,TGCGCCAGCAGCCAAGAAGGGGGCAGAAGCTCCTACGAGCAGTACTTC,CASSQEGGRSSYEQYF
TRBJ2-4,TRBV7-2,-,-,TGTGCCAGCAGCTTAGGGGTGGGAGCGAACATTCAGTACTTC,CASSLGVGANIQYF
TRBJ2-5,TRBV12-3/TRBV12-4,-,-,TGTGCCAGCAGTTTACAATCAGGGCGGGAGACCCAGTACTTC,CASSLQSGRETQYF
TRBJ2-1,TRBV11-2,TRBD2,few,TGTGCCAGCAGCCTCAGCCGGGGGACTAGCGGGAGTTATGAGCAGTTCTTC,CASSLSRGTSGSYEQFF
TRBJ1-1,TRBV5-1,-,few,TGCGCCAGCACCTACGGGGGGCTAATGAACACTGAAGCTTTCTTT,CASTYGGLMNTEAFF
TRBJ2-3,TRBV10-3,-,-,TGTGCCATCGGGACACATGTAACAGATACGCAGTATTTT,CAIGTHVTDTQYF
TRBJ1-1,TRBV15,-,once,TGTGCCACCAGCGGCGGACTAGCCGGGCGGGCGGCTTTCTTT,CATSGGLAGRAAFF
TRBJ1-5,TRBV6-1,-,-,TGTGCCAGCAACCAGGGCAGTAGCAATCAGCCCCAGCATTTT,CASNQGSSNQPQHF
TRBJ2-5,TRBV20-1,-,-,TGCAGTGCAAACGGACAAGGAAAAGAGACCCAGTACTTC,CSANGQGKETQYF
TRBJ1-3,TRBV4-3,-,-,TGCGCCAGCAGCCAAGCACGGACACGCGGAAACACCATATATTTT,CASSQARTRGNTIYF
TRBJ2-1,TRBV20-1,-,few,TGCAGTGCTGAGGGACATTCCTCCTACAATGAGCAGTTCTTC,CSAEGHSSYNEQFF
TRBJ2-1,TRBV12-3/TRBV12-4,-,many,TGTGCCAGCAGTTTCAATCGGAATGAGCAGTTCTTC,CASSFNRNEQFF
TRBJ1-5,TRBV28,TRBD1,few,TGTGCCAGCAGTTCACAGGGGAAGGGCGATCAGCCCCAGCATTTT,CASSSQGKGDQPQHF
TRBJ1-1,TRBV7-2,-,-,TGTGCCAGCAGCACTACAGGGTGGACTGAAGCTTTCTTT,CASSTTGWTEAFF
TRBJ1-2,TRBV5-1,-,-,TGCGCCAGCAGCTTACAGGGAGAGGTCTATGGCTACACCTTC,CASSLQGEVYGYTF
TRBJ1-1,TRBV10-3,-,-,TGTGCCATCAGACAGAGGAACACTGAAGCTTTCTTT,CAIRQRNTEAFF
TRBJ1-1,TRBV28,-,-,TGTGCCAGCAGTTTCGGCATGAACACTGAAGCTTTCTTT,CASSFGMNTEAFF
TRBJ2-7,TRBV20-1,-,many,TGCAGTGCTAGAGCCATGGACCTTAGCCCCCACGAGCAGTACTTC,CSARAMDLSPHEQYF
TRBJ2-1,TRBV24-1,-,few,TGTGCCACCCGAACAGGGTCCTCTTACAATGAGCAGTTCTTC,CATRTGSSYNEQFF
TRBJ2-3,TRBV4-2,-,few,TGTGCCAGCAGCCAAGATCATTTAGATACGCAGTATTTT,CASSQDHLDTQYF